The 9 T cell receptor beta chains below were found in one sample sequenced in a study of T cell repertoires in ileal Crohn's disease. The method was immunoSEQ multiplex PCR; TCRdb's version includes in-frame clones alone and lacks a portion of them. The sample has 6,400 or so clones; about 83% are singletons. The time point here: inflamed ileum from the surgical specimen. Specimen: ileal tissue. These receptors were taken from an adult with Crohn's disease.

This clone was observed a single time. The V call is TRBV19, the J call TRBJ1-1; 9 bases are shared with TRBD1. The junction had 15 bases not matched to a gene; V was cut back by 4 bases and J by 6 bases. There are 17 residues in the CDR3. Germline CDR1 reads LNHDA; CDR2 reads SQIVND (reference sequence). The chain's CDR3 is CASSRGTGSPTWSEAFF. In DNA form, the CDR3 reads TGTGCCAGTAGTAGGGGGACAGGGAGCCCGACCTGGTCTGAAGCTTTCTTT.

The J gene is TRBJ2-1, the V gene TRBV5-4; 12 nucleotides match TRBD2. V lost 3 bases to trimming and J lost 4 bases; unmatched junction nucleotides: 8. The CDR3 is 17 residues long. Germline-derived CDR1 and CDR2 are SGHNT and YYREEE (reference sequence). CDR3 residues: CASSSPSGGARYNEQFF. In DNA, the CDR3 is TGTGCCAGCAGCTCCCCTAGCGGGGGGGCCCGTTACAATGAGCAGTTCTTC.

This chain connects TRBV29-1 to TRBJ2-5, with TRBD2 identical over 13 bases. The CDR3 runs 15 residues. The J segment lost 5 bases and the V segment lost 5 bases, leaving 8 bases of the junction unmatched. Germline V gene lookup returns CDR1 SQVTM and CDR2 ANQGSEA. The CDR3 DNA follows: TGCAGCGTTAACTTAGGACTAGCGGGGGTTGAGACCCAGTACTTC. This gives the protein CSVNLGLAGVETQYF.

The chain couples TRBV29-1 to TRBJ2-4; possibly TRBD2 for D (6 bases). This CDR3 is built from 14 residues. Germline-derived CDR1 and CDR2 are SQVTM and ANQGSEA. V lost 4 bases to trimming and J lost 6 bases, with 16 bases between them. CDR3 in amino acids: CSVAPFQGGNIQYF. In nucleotides, the CDR3 is TGCAGCGTTGCCCCTTTCCAGGGAGGAAACATTCAGTACTTC. Full variable domain (missing parts from reference TRBV29-1 and TRBJ2-4): SAVISQKPSRDICQRGTSLTIQCQVDSQVTMMFWYRQQPGQSLTLIATANQGSEATYESGFVIDKFPISRPNLTFSTLTVSNMSPEDSSIYLCSVAPFQGGNIQYFGAGTRLSVL.

The V gene is TRBV5-1, the J gene TRBJ2-2; 14 bases map to TRBD2. The CDR3 is made up of 16 amino acids. V lost 3 bases to trimming and J lost 5 bases; unmatched junction nucleotides: 3. CDR1 and CDR2 from the germline V gene are SGHRS and YFSETQ. The CDR3 DNA reads as TGCGCCAGCAGCTCGGGACTAGCGGGGGTAACCGGGGAGCTGTTTTTT. This gives the protein CASSSGLAGVTGELFF.

This sequence joins TRBV5-6 and TRBJ2-2; the match to TRBD1 covers 10 bases. Germline assignment: CDR1 SGHDT and CDR2 YYEEEE. V dropped 4 bases and J dropped 6; count of bases not matched to a gene: 3. CDR3 size: 14 residues. CDR3 coding DNA: TGTGCCAGCAGCGGGACAGGGGCTCCCGGGGAGCTGTTTTTT. Its translation: CASSGTGAPGELFF.

The V gene is TRBV5-1, the J gene TRBJ2-2, with D perhaps TRBD1 (5 bases). From germline, CDR1 is SGHRS and CDR2 YFSETQ. The V end lost 2 bases, the J end lost 3 bases, and 11 bases lay between the germline ends. This CDR3 spans 15 amino acids. CDR3 residues: CASSFETGDTGELFF. CDR3 DNA: TGCGCCAGCAGCTTCGAAACAGGAGACACCGGGGAGCTGTTTTTT.

The chain joins TRBV9 to TRBJ2-1; a weak D match, TRBD1 (6 bases). V was trimmed by 4 bases and J by 12 bases, leaving 17 bases between them. Per germline, CDR1 SGDLS and CDR2 YYNGEE. The CDR3 consists of 13 residues. CDR3 residues: CASSPYTGSWQFF. The CDR3 DNA sequence: TGTGCCAGCAGCCCATACACAGGGTCATGGCAGTTCTTC.

The chain has TRBV7-2 and TRBJ1-5; perhaps TRBD1 as D (6 bases). Trimming took off 1 base at V and 4 bases at J, with 14 bases between the two ends. Looked up from germline, CDR1 is SGHTA and CDR2 is FQGNSA. This CDR3 spans 16 amino acids. The CDR3 sequence: CASSLVVTGPNQPQHF. CDR3 DNA: TGTGCCAGCAGCTTAGTAGTAACAGGGCCTAATCAGCCCCAGCATTTT.